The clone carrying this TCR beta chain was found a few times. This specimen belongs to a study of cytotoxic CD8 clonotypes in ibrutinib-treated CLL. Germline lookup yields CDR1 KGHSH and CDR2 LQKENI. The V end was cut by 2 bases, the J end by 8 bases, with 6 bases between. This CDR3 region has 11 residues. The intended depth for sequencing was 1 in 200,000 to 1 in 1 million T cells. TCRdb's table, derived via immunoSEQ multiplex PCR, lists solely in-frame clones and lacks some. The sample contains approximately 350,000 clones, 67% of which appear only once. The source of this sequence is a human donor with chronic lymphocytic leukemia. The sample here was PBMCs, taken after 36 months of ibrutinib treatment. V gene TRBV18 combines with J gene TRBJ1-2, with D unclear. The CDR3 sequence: CASSPGGGYTF. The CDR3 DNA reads TGTGCCAGCTCACCAGGCGGCGGCTACACCTTC.